A selection of T cell receptor beta chains follows, all from one sample in a study of siplizumab effects on memory and regulatory T cells. Profiled with immunoSEQ multiplex PCR; TCRdb holds only in-frame clones, not every one. The table lists about 69,000 clones, approximately 89% of them singletons. Sequencing was performed on Tregs sorted from blood. The receptors were sampled from a human donor in good health. The CDR3 runs from the conserved cysteine through the conserved F or W. Each record gives: J gene, clone size, V gene, D gene, CDR3 protein, CDR3 DNA. A D gene is named only where the DNA matches it firmly. Rows give clone size only sometimes, using once, few, many, or a class for an expanded clone.

TRBJ1-2 | - | TRBV6-1 | - | CASSEGQPLGYGYTF | TGTGCCAGCAGTGAAGGACAACCTCTGGGCTATGGCTACACCTTC
TRBJ2-7 | - | TRBV7-6 | - | CASSLAQAGVYEQYF | TGTGCCAGCAGCTTAGCGCAGGCAGGGGTCTACGAGCAGTACTTC
TRBJ1-1 | - | TRBV6-5 | - | CASSFLRGETEAFF | TGTGCCAGCAGCTTTCTCAGGGGAGAGACTGAAGCTTTCTTT
TRBJ1-4 | - | TRBV15 | - | CATSRGAPGLGEKLFF | TGTGCCACCAGCAGAGGCGCCCCAGGGTTGGGGGAAAAACTGTTTTTT
TRBJ2-1 | once | TRBV19 | - | CASSMGFRRGVVAYNEQFF | TGTGCCAGTAGTATGGGGTTTAGGAGGGGGGTGGTAGCCTACAATGAGCAGTTCTTC
TRBJ2-7 | - | TRBV2 | - | CASRRPGSEQYF | TGTGCCAGCAGGCGACCAGGGTCCGAGCAGTACTTC
TRBJ2-3 | - | TRBV9 | - | CASSALRTDTQYF | TGTGCCAGCAGCGCCCTACGCACAGATACGCAGTATTTT
TRBJ2-3 | - | TRBV7-2 | - | CASSHSAGSTQYF | TGTGCCAGCAGCCACAGTGCTGGTAGTACGCAGTATTTT
TRBJ2-7 | - | TRBV6-1 | - | CASGDSYEQYF | TGTGCCAGCGGGGATTCCTACGAGCAGTACTTC
TRBJ2-3 | - | TRBV10-3 | - | CAISESIRFSSDTQYF | TGTGCCATCAGTGAGTCGATAAGATTTTCGTCCGATACGCAGTATTTT
TRBJ2-2 | - | TRBV23-1 | - | CASSLGPFTGELFF | TGCGCCAGCAGTCTAGGACCTTTCACCGGGGAGCTGTTTTTT
TRBJ2-7 | - | TRBV19 | TRBD1 | CASSIGDRDKQYF | TGTGCCAGTAGTATAGGGGACAGGGATAAGCAGTACTTC
TRBJ2-1 | - | TRBV7-3 | TRBD2 | CASSQTTSASQFF | TGTGCCAGCAGCCAAACGACTAGCGCTTCTCAGTTCTTC
TRBJ2-2 | - | TRBV4-1 | - | CASSPIKDRNGTGELFF | TGCGCCAGCAGCCCAATCAAAGACAGGAACGGAACCGGGGAGCTGTTTTTT
TRBJ2-2 | - | TRBV6-6 | TRBD2 | CASSRLAGDTGELFF | TGTGCCAGCAGCAGACTAGCGGGAGACACCGGGGAGCTGTTTTTT
TRBJ1-2 | - | TRBV29-1 | TRBD1 | CSVGRDRGRLDYGYTF | TGCAGCGTTGGACGGGACAGGGGGCGTTTAGACTATGGCTACACCTTC
TRBJ1-5 | - | TRBV6-6 | TRBD1 | CASSQGVEYSNQPQHF | TGTGCCAGCAGCCAGGGGGTGGAGTATAGCAATCAGCCCCAGCATTTT
TRBJ1-2 | - | TRBV5-1 | TRBD1 | CASSLGTGPDGYTF | TGCGCCAGCAGCTTGGGGACAGGCCCCGATGGCTACACCTTC
TRBJ2-4 | - | TRBV30 | TRBD1 | CAWSVGTGLDIQYF | TGTGCCTGGAGTGTAGGGACAGGGCTAGACATTCAGTACTTC
TRBJ2-3 | - | TRBV5-5 | TRBD2 | CASSKTSGWSTDTQYF | TGTGCCAGCAGCAAGACTAGCGGGTGGAGCACAGATACGCAGTATTTT
TRBJ1-3 | - | TRBV5-1 | - | CASSLEYSGSGNTIYF | TGCGCCAGCAGCTTGGAATATTCGGGCTCAGGAAACACCATATATTTT
TRBJ2-7 | - | TRBV11-2 | - | CASSLDRTTGHTYEQYF | TGTGCCAGCAGCTTAGATCGCACTACGGGACACACCTACGAGCAGTACTTC
TRBJ2-7 | - | TRBV28 | - | CASSEGQIPEQYF | TGTGCCAGCAGTGAAGGACAGATCCCCGAGCAGTACTTC
TRBJ1-6 | - | TRBV28 | - | CASSLDGRFRNSPLHF | TGTGCCAGCAGTTTGGACGGAAGATTTAGGAATTCACCCCTCCACTTT
TRBJ2-3 | - | TRBV5-4 | TRBD2 | CASSLDLAGVGTDTQYF | TGTGCCAGCAGCCTTGATCTGGCGGGAGTCGGTACAGATACGCAGTATTTT
TRBJ2-7 | - | TRBV2 | - | CASSPRGEQYF | TGTGCCAGCAGCCCCCGGGGCGAGCAGTACTTC
TRBJ2-1 | - | TRBV6-4 | - | CASSDSAGSYNEQFF | TGTGCCAGCAGTGACTCAGCGGGCTCCTACAATGAGCAGTTCTTC
TRBJ2-4 | - | TRBV27 | - | CASSFDGLAKNIQYF | TGTGCCAGCAGTTTCGACGGGCTAGCCAAAAACATTCAGTACTTC
TRBJ2-1 | once | TRBV29-1 | TRBD1 | CSAGQSSYNEQFF | TGCAGCGCGGGACAGAGCTCCTACAATGAGCAGTTCTTC
TRBJ1-1 | - | TRBV29-1 | - | CSVLEGLNTEAFF | TGCAGCGTTCTGGAAGGGTTGAACACTGAAGCTTTCTTT
TRBJ2-7 | - | TRBV11-3 | TRBD1 | CASSQVGTGLSYEQYF | TGTGCCAGCAGCCAAGTCGGGACAGGGTTAAGCTACGAGCAGTACTTC
TRBJ2-7 | - | TRBV10-3 | TRBD2 | CAISESVAGGSYEQYF | TGTGCCATCAGTGAGTCGGTAGCGGGAGGATCCTACGAGCAGTACTTC
TRBJ2-5 | - | TRBV11-3 | - | CASSLDGLIQETQYF | TGTGCCAGCAGCTTAGACGGACTCATCCAAGAGACCCAGTACTTC
TRBJ2-7 | - | TRBV19 | - | CASSFLGGYGQYF | TGTGCCAGTAGTTTTTTGGGGGGCTACGGGCAGTACTTC
TRBJ2-6 | - | TRBV4-3 | - | CASSQDLVRAVRGANVLTF | TGCGCCAGCAGCCAAGATTTGGTCAGGGCGGTGAGGGGGGCCAACGTCCTGACTTTC
TRBJ2-2 | - | TRBV7-2 | TRBD2 | CASSRTSGRAGELFF | TGTGCCAGCAGCCGGACTAGCGGGAGGGCCGGGGAGCTGTTTTTT
TRBJ1-2 | - | TRBV6-5 | - | CASSDTPNYGYTF | TGTGCCAGCAGTGATACACCTAACTATGGCTACACCTTC
TRBJ2-4 | - | TRBV2 | TRBD1 | CASSWTGGNIQYF | TGTGCCAGCAGCTGGACAGGGGGGAACATTCAGTACTTC
TRBJ1-2 | - | TRBV27 | - | CASSFRQEGYGYTF | TGTGCCAGCAGTTTTCGCCAGGAGGGCTATGGCTACACCTTC
TRBJ2-7 | - | TRBV28 | TRBD1 | CASSEAPGQTYSYEQYF | TGTGCCAGCAGTGAAGCGCCGGGACAGACCTACTCCTACGAGCAGTACTTC
TRBJ2-7 | - | TRBV7-8 | TRBD2 | CASSLASGIEEQYF | TGTGCCAGCAGCTTGGCTAGCGGGATAGAAGAGCAGTACTTC